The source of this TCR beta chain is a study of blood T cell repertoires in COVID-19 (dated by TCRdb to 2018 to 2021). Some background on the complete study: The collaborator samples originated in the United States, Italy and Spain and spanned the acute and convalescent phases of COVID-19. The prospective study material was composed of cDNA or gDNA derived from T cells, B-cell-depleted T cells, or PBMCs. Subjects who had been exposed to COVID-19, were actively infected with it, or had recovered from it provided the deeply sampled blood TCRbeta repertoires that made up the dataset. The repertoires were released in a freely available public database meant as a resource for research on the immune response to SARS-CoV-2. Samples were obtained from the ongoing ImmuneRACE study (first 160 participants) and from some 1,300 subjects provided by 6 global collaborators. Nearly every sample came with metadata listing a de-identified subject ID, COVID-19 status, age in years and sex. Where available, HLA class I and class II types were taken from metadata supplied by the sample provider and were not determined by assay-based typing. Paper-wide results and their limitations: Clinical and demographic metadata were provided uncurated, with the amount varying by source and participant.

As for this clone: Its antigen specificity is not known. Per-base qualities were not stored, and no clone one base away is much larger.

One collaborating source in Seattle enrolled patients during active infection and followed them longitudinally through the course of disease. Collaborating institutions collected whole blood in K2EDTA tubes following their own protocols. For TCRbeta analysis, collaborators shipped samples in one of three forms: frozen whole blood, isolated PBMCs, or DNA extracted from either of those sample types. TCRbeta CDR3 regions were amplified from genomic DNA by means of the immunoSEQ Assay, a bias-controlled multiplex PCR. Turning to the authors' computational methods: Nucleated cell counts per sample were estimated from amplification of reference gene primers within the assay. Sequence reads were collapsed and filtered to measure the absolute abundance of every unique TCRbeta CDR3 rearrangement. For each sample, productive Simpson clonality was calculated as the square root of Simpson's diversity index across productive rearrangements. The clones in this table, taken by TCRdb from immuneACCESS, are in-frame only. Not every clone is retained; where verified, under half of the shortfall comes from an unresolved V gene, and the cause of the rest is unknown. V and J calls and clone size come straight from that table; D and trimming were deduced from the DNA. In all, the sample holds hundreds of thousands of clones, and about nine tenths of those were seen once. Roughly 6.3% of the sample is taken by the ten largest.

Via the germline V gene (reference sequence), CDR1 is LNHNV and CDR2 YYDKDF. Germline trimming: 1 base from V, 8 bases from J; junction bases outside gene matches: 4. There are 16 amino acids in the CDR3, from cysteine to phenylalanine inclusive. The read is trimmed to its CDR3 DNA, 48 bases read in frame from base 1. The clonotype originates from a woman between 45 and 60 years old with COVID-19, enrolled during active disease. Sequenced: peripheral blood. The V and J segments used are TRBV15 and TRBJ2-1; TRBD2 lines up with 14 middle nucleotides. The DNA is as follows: TGTGCCACCAGCAGAGCGGGACTAGCGGGAGATCATGAGCAGTTCTTC. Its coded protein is CATSRAGLAGDHEQFF.